This T cell receptor beta chain comes out of a study of T cells in Graves' hyperthyroidism and ophthalmopathy. Study-wide results and caveats: A model of 13 V-J features distinguished ophthalmopathy from stable hyperthyroidism.

CDR3 length equals 16 residues. Germline values: CDR1 MGHDK, CDR2 SYGVNS. V lost 6 bases to trimming and J lost 2 bases, with 19 bases between them. Template material for amplifying TCR beta CDR3 regions consisted of RNA transcripts. RT-PCR in the first round (using the HTBI primer set) targeted the TCR CDR3. Each CDR3 protein is one row after TCRdb ran MiXCR on the multiplex PCR reads. This sample carries approximately 590,000 distinct CDR3 sequences, approximately 44% of them seen once, and the ten largest clones take 8.2%. Patients were excluded because of uncontrolled infection, other autoimmune disease, pregnancy or lactation. Diagnoses were established using clinical symptoms, serum thyroxine and TRAb, thyroid ultrasound and orbital computed tomography. Details on this clonotype: Antigen: not known.

The clonotype comes from a young woman with Graves' hyperthyroidism. Sample: peripheral blood or thyroid tissue (not recorded which). The chain is built from TRBV25-1 and TRBJ1-2; possibly TRBD1 for D (5 bases). The CDR3 here is CASSQPGEGMNYGYTF. The CDR3 DNA reads TGTGCCAGCAGCCAACCGGGGGAAGGGATGAACTATGGCTACACCTTC.